The source of this T cell receptor beta chain is a study of early T cells in non-severe SARS-CoV-2 infection. Overall study context: Alpha and beta chains were unpaired, from unsorted whole-blood bulk RNA. General study points: Comparison of clonotypes with VDJdb favored anti-spike CD8 responses while missing private and CD4 specificities.

The TCR library protocol attached unique molecular identifiers to the individual cDNA molecules. TCRdb redid the calling of the 5' RACE reads with MiXCR, one entry per CDR3 protein. Of 20,000 to 25,000 distinct CDR3 sequences in the sample, more than 4.5% were seen once. This clonotype has ten or more counts. As yet, its antigen is unknown. The CDR3 runs 13 residues. V lost 3 bases, J lost 2 bases, and 8 bases lay in between. CDR1 and CDR2 (germline): MNHEY, SVGAGI. The TCR comes from an adult who was a healthcare worker with PCR-confirmed SARS-CoV-2 infection or an uninfected control (not recorded which). The sequenced sample consisted of whole blood. The chain recombines TRBV6-5 with TRBJ2-7; D perhaps matches TRBD2 (5 bases). The CDR3 nucleotides are TGTGCCAGCAGTTATAGGAGGACCTACGAGCAGTACTTC. It specifies CASSYRRTYEQYF.